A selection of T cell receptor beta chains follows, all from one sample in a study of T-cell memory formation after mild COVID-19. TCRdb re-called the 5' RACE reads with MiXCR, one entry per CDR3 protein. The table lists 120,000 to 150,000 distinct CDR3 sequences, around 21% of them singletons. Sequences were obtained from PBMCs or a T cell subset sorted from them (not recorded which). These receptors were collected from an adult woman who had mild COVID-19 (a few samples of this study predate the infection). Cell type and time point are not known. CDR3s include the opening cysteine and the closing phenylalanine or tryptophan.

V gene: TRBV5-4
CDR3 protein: CASSVDLQGAETQYF

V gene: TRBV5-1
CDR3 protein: CASSPGQDRNQPQHF

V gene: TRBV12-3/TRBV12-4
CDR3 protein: CASSGGATDTQYF

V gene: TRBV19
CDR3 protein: CASSPLADNNEQFF

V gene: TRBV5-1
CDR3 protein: CASSLGDRVHEQYF

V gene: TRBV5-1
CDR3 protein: CASSVLAGDRETQYF

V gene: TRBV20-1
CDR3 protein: CSARDGRTGGGMGNQPQHF

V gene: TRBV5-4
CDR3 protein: CASSAGGTLVETQYF

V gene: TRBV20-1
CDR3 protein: CSATILSTDTQYF

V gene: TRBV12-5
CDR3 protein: CASGRTSGTYTDTQYF

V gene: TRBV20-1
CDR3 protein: CSAKAGQEIQYF

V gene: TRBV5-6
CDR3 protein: CASTPVGGRANSYEQYF

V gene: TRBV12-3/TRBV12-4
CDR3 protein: CASRLAGNGEQYF

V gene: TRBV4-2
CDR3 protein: CASSQAGTGTSEQYF

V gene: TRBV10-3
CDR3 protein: CAIRGTGGTEAFF

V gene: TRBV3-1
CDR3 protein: CASSQSGEQYF

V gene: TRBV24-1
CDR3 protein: CATSDPRQGMTEAFF

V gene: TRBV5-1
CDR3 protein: CASSLLAGGRHYNEQFF

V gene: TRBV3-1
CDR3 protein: CASSRGGGGAKNIQYF

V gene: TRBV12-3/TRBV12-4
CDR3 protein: CASSTADTQYF

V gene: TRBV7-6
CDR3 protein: CASSLARTQYF

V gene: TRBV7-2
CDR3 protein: CASSPQGTSGNYNEQFF

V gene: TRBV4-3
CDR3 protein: CASSQDRTSGTYEQYF

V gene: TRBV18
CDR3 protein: CASSLDRLRGYTF

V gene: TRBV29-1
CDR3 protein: CSVDQKTQYF

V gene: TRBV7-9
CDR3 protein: CASSSQQGNTEAFF

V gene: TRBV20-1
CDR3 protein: CSARTGAGSSGANVLTF

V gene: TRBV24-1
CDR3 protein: CATSDTGGYNEQFF

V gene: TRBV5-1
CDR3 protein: CASMTSGREPDTQYF

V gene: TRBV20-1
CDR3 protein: CSARDQRVNTEAFF

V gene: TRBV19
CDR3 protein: CASSPSRLNTEAFF

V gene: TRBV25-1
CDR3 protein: CASSKQGPQETQYF

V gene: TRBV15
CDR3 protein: CATSRGLAEWTGELFF

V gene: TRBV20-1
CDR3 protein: CSASDTSNEQFF

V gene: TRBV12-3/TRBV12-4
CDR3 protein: CASSRSNGGSGAF

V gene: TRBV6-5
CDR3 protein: CASSYGRDRVSSGANVLTF

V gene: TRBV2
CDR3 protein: CASSETGLGQPQHF

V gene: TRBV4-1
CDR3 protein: CASSQASTSGGTYEQYF

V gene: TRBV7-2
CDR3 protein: CASSQGQASGNTIYF

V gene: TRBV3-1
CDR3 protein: CASSQVGTPPNTEAFF

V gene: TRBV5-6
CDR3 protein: CASSVPPSLRNEQFF

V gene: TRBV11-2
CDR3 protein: CASSLDRRQGTQYF

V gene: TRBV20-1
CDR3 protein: CSARKTSSNQPQHF

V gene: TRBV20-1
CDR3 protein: CSARDVATEAFF

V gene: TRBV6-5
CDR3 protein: CASSPGTGLRNTEAFF

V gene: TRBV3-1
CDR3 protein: CASSPGQRAQPQHF

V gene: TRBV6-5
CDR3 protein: CASTPLATSSTDTQYF

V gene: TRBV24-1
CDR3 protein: CATSDLWGGREDTQYF

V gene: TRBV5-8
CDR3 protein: CASSLSGLGTAKKGAFF

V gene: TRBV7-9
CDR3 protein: CASRVGQSETQYF

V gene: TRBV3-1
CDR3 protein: CASSQRGSGDLETQYF

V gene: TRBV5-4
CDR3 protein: CASSLSAKNTGELFF

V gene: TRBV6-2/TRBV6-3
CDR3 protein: CASSYSMDRHTDTQYF

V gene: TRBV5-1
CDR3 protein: CASSLSGTGVSYTF

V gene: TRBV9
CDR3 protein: CASSVHNGPF